Below, 8 T cell receptor beta chains from the same sample are listed, as sequenced in a study of cytomegalovirus exposure and HLA in healthy donors. Primers for the PCR totalled 60 Vbeta and 13 Jbeta. This table comes from immunoSEQ multiplex PCR, and its TCRdb copy is limited to in-frame clones, with some not included. The repertoire includes some 90,000 clones, over 70% of them detected once, and roughly 1.9% sits in the top ten. Sequenced input: PBMCs. These receptors originate from a boy between 10 and 17 years old in good health and CMV-seronegative.

The genes are TRBV15 and TRBJ2-3, with D possibly being TRBD2 (6 bases). CDR1 LNHNV and CDR2 YYDKDF come from the germline V gene (reference sequence). V gave up 6 bases and J gave up 4 bases, with 11 bases separating them. The CDR3 has 13 residues. CDR3: CATRSGFSDTQYF. Here the CDR3 DNA reads TGTGCCACCAGGAGCGGGTTCTCAGATACGCAGTATTTT.

The V call is TRBV6-1, the J call TRBJ2-7; TRBD2 aligns across 8 bases. The germline V gene has CDR1 MNHNS and CDR2 SASEGT. The CDR3 totals 15 residues. Trimming cost V 5 bases and J 0 bases; bases outside gene matches: 6. CDR3 residues: CASSPSGGLSYEQYF. DNA for the CDR3: TGTGCCAGCAGTCCTTCGGGGGGGCTCTCCTACGAGCAGTACTTC.

The V gene is TRBV29-1, the J gene TRBJ1-1, with 8 bases fitting TRBD1. The germline CDR1 and CDR2 sequences are SQVTM and ANQGSEA. The CDR3 is 16 residues long. Germline trimming cut 4 bases from V and 3 bases from J; bases unmatched to any gene: 13. The chain's CDR3 is CSVGGRGPEGYTEAFF. DNA of the CDR3: TGCAGCGTTGGGGGCAGGGGGCCGGAAGGGTACACTGAAGCTTTCTTT.

This chain joins TRBV6-1 and TRBJ2-3; D not resolved. The CDR3 runs to 13 residues. Germline assignment: CDR1 MNHNS and CDR2 SASEGT. Trimming left V 6 bases short and J 0 bases short, with 7 bases between. CDR3 DNA: TGTGCCAGCAGGATACTTAGCACAGATACGCAGTATTTT. Residues: CASRILSTDTQYF.

This chain joins TRBV7-9 and TRBJ2-3; no firm D call. Trimming took 2 bases from V and 0 from J, leaving 6 bases between them. The germline V gene encodes CDR1 SEHNR and CDR2 FQNEAQ (reference sequence). This CDR3 region has 14 residues. The CDR3 spells CASSLLESTDTQYF. The CDR3 region has the DNA TGTGCCAGCAGCTTATTGGAGAGCACAGATACGCAGTATTTT.

The rearrangement uses TRBV5-1 and TRBJ1-4; no reliable D call. The V and J ends lost 0 bases and 4 bases respectively, with 7 bases between them. The CDR3 is 14 residues long. Germline assignment: CDR1 SGHRS and CDR2 YFSETQ. CDR3: CASSLASNNEKLFF. The CDR3 DNA reads as TGCGCCAGCAGCTTGGCAAGCAATAATGAAAAACTGTTTTTT.

This chain joins TRBV30 and TRBJ2-7, with TRBD1 matching over 10 bases. Germline V gene lookup returns CDR1 GTSNPN and CDR2 SVGIG (reference sequence). V lost 8 bases, J lost 2 bases, and 9 bases stayed unmatched. The CDR3 spans 14 residues. The DNA of the CDR3 is TGTGCCGGGACCCCCGGGACAGGGGCCTACGAGCAGTACTTC. Amino acid sequence: CAGTPGTGAYEQYF.

The chain carries TRBV25-1 and TRBJ2-1; 8 nucleotides align to TRBD2. V lost 3 bases, J lost 8 bases, and 9 bases stayed unmatched. The CDR3 is 15 amino acids. CDR1 is MGHDK and CDR2 is SYGVNS in the germline V gene. CDR3 sequence (DNA): TGTGCCAGCAGTGACCTCGCGGGAGGACAGTATGAGCAGTTCTTC. Its translation: CASSDLAGGQYEQFF. Full variable domain (missing parts from reference TRBV25-1 and TRBJ2-1): EADIYQTPRYLVIGTGKKITLECSQTMGHDKMYWYQQDPGMELHLIHYSYGVNSTEKGDLSSESTVSRIRTEHFPLTLESARPSHTSQYLCASSDLAGGQYEQFFGPGTRLTVL.